The 17 T cell receptor beta chains below come from one sample, sequenced in a study of blood T cells in healthy people across ages. A second PCR, run for about 6 to 11 cycles, used a sample-barcoded 5' primer plus a J-beta primer mix. One entry per CDR3 protein results from TCRdb running MiXCR on the 5' RACE reads. This sample has about 1.1 million distinct CDR3 sequences; approximately 38% occur once, and the top ten carry 13%. Sequences were obtained from blood. These receptor sequences come from a man aged 18 to 35 in good health.

There are a few counts of this clonotype. The junction departs from the called germline gene at one end, perhaps through a read error. V gene TRBV4-3 combines with J gene TRBJ1-5; D ambiguous. Germline CDR1 and CDR2: LGHNA and YSLEER. The CDR3 is 12 amino acids. CDR3 DNA sequence: TGCGCTAGCAAGATGCTCGATCAGCCCCAGCATTTT. This translates into CASKMLDQPQHF.

The chain recombines TRBV10-3 with TRBJ1-1; no definite D call. Trimming took 0 bases from V and 1 from J, leaving 6 bases between them. The CDR3 covers 14 residues. In germline, CDR1 is ENHRY, CDR2 SYGVKD. The CDR3, as DNA: TGTGCCATCAGTGAGTCGAGGCAGAACACTGAAGCTTTCTTT. This codes for CAISESRQNTEAFF.

CDR3 nucleotide sequence: TGTGCCAGCAGTTTGAAGGGGGAGGGATCCTACGAGCAGTACTTC. Translation: CASSLKGEGSYEQYF. This chain connects TRBV27 to TRBJ2-7, with D perhaps matching TRBD2 (7 bases). The ends were cut back, 3 bases at V and 1 base at J, with 13 bases in the middle. The V gene's germline CDR1 is MNHEY and CDR2 SMNVEV (reference sequence). The CDR3 sequence is 15 residues long.

The rearrangement joins TRBV27 to TRBJ2-7, with D perhaps TRBD2 (6 bases). Germline V gene sequence: CDR1 MNHEY, CDR2 SMNVEV (reference sequence). CDR3 length: 17 residues. V dropped 4 bases and J dropped 7 bases, with 26 bases sitting between them. DNA for the CDR3: TGTGCCAGCAGTTCCCTGGGGACTGACAGCTCCTACAATGAGCAGTACTTC. This codes for CASSSLGTDSSYNEQYF.

The gene calls are TRBV5-1 and TRBJ2-2, with D uncertain. The CDR3 contains 14 residues. V was pared by 6 bases and J by 2 bases, with 11 bases between. CDR1 and CDR2 from the germline V gene are SGHRS and YFSETQ. The CDR3 DNA follows: TGCGCCAGCACCTGGACCGGTAACACCGGGGAGCTGTTTTTT. This translates into CASTWTGNTGELFF.

This clonotype occurred a few times. The chain combines TRBV9 with TRBJ2-3; 16 bases align to TRBD2. The length of the CDR3 is 19 residues. V trimming: 2 bases; J trimming: 1 base; junction bases outside the gene matches: 7. Germline assignment: CDR1 SGDLS and CDR2 YYNGEE. CDR3 region: CASSVGTSGGADRTDTQYF. The CDR3, as DNA: TGTGCCAGCAGCGTGGGGACTAGCGGGGGGGCTGATCGCACAGATACGCAGTATTTT.

V gene TRBV4-2 combines with J gene TRBJ2-1; D perhaps matches TRBD1 (6 bases). Trimming left V 4 bases short and J 2 bases short, with 18 bases between. This CDR3 has 17 amino acids. CDR1 and CDR2 from the germline V gene are LGHNA and YNFKEQ. The CDR3 region has the DNA TGTGCCAGCAGCCTCCGGGGCAGGGGACCCCCCTACAATGAGCAGTTCTTC. Encoded protein: CASSLRGRGPPYNEQFF.

This clonotype was seen only once. This chain uses TRBV28 with TRBJ2-1; TRBD1 agrees at 9 bases. Germline V lookup: CDR1 MDHEN, CDR2 SYDVKM. The CDR3 extends over 15 amino acids. With 7 bases clipped from V and 4 bases from J, the junction kept 8 bases outside the gene matches. The CDR3 region has the DNA TGTGCCAGCACGGGAAGGGACAGGGTTTACAATGAGCAGTTCTTC. It encodes CASTGRDRVYNEQFF.

This clonotype appeared once. The genes are TRBV3-1 and TRBJ2-1; a weak D match, TRBD1 (6 bases). This CDR3 contains 15 residues. V was cut by 7 bases and J by 9 bases, with 22 bases left in between. Germline assignment: CDR1 LGHDT and CDR2 YNNKEL (reference sequence). CDR3 in amino acids: CASNNRDPWISEQFF. The CDR3 DNA is TGTGCCAGCAACAACAGGGATCCCTGGATTAGTGAGCAGTTCTTC.

This chain connects TRBV4-1 to TRBJ1-1; D unresolved. Trimming removed 5 bases at V and 6 bases at J, with 16 bases between. CDR3 length: 14 amino acids. Germline CDR1 MGHRA, CDR2 YSYEKL. The CDR3 here is CASSYGPKEPEAFF. The CDR3 DNA follows: TGCGCCAGCAGCTATGGGCCAAAGGAACCTGAAGCTTTCTTT.

The J gene is TRBJ2-1, the V gene TRBV12-3 or TRBV12-4, with 7 bases that match TRBD2. This CDR3 comprises 15 residues. The ends lost 3 bases at V and 6 bases at J; junction bases unmatched: 8. The CDR3 region is CASSFFLTGGNEQFF. CDR3 nucleotides: TGTGCCAGCAGTTTCTTTTTGACGGGAGGCAATGAGCAGTTCTTC.

V gene TRBV6-6 combines with J gene TRBJ1-2; weak D call: TRBD1 (6 bases). The germline V and J ends were trimmed by 6 bases and 7 bases, with 9 bases remaining between them. The germline V gene has CDR1 MNHNY and CDR2 SVGAGI (reference sequence). The CDR3 consists of 11 residues. The CDR3: CASSYRAGYTF. CDR3 bases: TGTGCCAGCAGCTACAGGGCTGGCTACACCTTC.

CDR3 nucleotides: TGCAGTGCCCCCCGGACCGCGGTGAACACTGAAGCTTTCTTT. Protein sequence: CSAPRTAVNTEAFF. This chain connects TRBV20-1 to TRBJ1-1; the D is unclear. Germline V gene lookup returns CDR1 DFQATT and CDR2 SNEGSKA (reference sequence). The CDR3 covers 14 residues. The V and J ends lost 6 bases and 0 bases respectively, with 14 bases between them.

This clonotype occurred a few times. The chain uses TRBV20-1 and TRBJ2-1, with 14 bases fitting TRBD2. The CDR3 extends over 16 amino acids. Germline V gene data show CDR1 as DFQATT and CDR2 as SNEGSKA (reference sequence). J was trimmed by 4 bases and V by 3 bases; bases with no gene match: 5. The CDR3 loop reads CSASGTSGGLYNEQFF. DNA of the CDR3: TGCAGTGCTAGCGGGACTAGCGGGGGACTATACAATGAGCAGTTCTTC.

The table lists this clonotype with a few counts. The CDR3 protein is CASSVYGGTTEAFF. The CDR3 nucleotides are TGTGCCAGCAGCGTATACGGGGGCACCACTGAAGCTTTCTTT. The J gene is TRBJ1-1, the V gene TRBV9; D may be TRBD1 (6 bases). Germline CDR1 SGDLS, CDR2 YYNGEE. This CDR3 comprises 14 residues. The V end was cut by 1 base, the J end by 4 bases, with 11 bases between.

The chain has TRBV20-1 and TRBJ1-1; possible D gene TRBD1, 5 bases. This CDR3 has 13 amino acids. V was cut by 7 bases and J by 6 bases, with 18 bases left in between. Germline loops: CDR1 DFQATT, CDR2 SNEGSKA (reference sequence). CDR3 sequence reads: CSGYTIGGPEAFF. In DNA, the CDR3 is TGCAGTGGATACACGATTGGGGGACCTGAAGCTTTCTTT.

This clonotype was recorded a few times. This chain uses TRBV2 with TRBJ1-1; no firm D call. With 2 bases removed from V and 1 base from J, the gap between germline ends came to 8 bases. The CDR3 covers 14 residues. Per the germline V gene, CDR1 is SNHLY and CDR2 is FYNNEI. The CDR3 region is CASSELGANTEAFF. The CDR3 DNA sequence: TGTGCCAGCAGTGAATTAGGTGCGAACACTGAAGCTTTCTTT.